These 16 T cell receptor beta chains were sequenced from one sample in a study of technical replicates of blood from a handful of donors (TCRdb year 2017). To prepare the library, the immunoSEQ multiplex PCR assay was applied. Drawn from immuneACCESS, this table holds only the in-frame rearrangements with V and J called that TCRdb kept. Clones are partly lost; checked studies trace under half to an unresolved V gene and leave the rest unexplained. The sample data list about 83,000 clones, and more than 90% of these were observed just once. Of the sample, 0.25% falls within the top ten clones. Source material: T cells isolated from PBMCs. The source is a human donor in good health.

The CDR3 sequence is CASSMASLREQFF. CDR3 DNA sequence: TGTGCCAGTAGTATGGCTAGCTTACGTGAGCAGTTCTTC. V usage is TRBV19 and J usage is TRBJ2-1; TRBD2 might be the D (5 bases). Trimming shortened V by 3 bases and J by 9 bases, and 12 bases separated the two germline ends. The CDR3 totals 13 residues. Germline V gene data show CDR1 as LNHDA and CDR2 as SQIVND (reference sequence). Together with reference TRBV19 and TRBJ2-1, the CDR3 gives the full variable domain: DGGITQSPKYLFRKEGQNVTLSCEQNLNHDAMYWYRQDPGQGLRLIYYSQIVNDFQKGDIAEGYSVSREKKESFPLTVTSAQKNPTAFYLCASSMASLREQFFGPGTRLTVL.

V gene TRBV11-3 combines with J gene TRBJ1-1; the D is unclear. The length of the CDR3 is 13 residues. V lost 4 bases, J lost 11 bases, and 17 bases lay in between. CDR1 and CDR2 from the germline V gene are SGHNT and YENEEA. In nucleotides, the CDR3 is TGTGCCAGCAGCTCCGTCGAGGGCCCGGTGGCTTTCTTT. Encoded protein: CASSSVEGPVAFF.

J is TRBJ1-1 and V is TRBV5-1, with D perhaps matching TRBD1 (5 bases). The ends were cut back, 4 bases at V and 5 bases at J, with 9 bases in the middle. The CDR3 totals 12 residues. Germline-derived CDR1 and CDR2 are SGHRS and YFSETQ. The CDR3 region has the DNA TGCGCCAGCAGCGCGGGACCGACTGAAGCTTTCTTT. Its translation: CASSAGPTEAFF. The variable domain in full, with the rest retrieved from reference TRBV5-1 and TRBJ1-1, is KAGVTQTPRYLIKTRGQQVTLSCSPISGHRSVSWYQQTPGQGLQFLFEYFSETQRNKGNFPGRFSGRQFSNSRSEMNVSTLELGDSALYLCASSAGPTEAFFGQGTRLTVV.

This chain links TRBV5-1 with TRBJ1-2, with D tentatively TRBD1 (5 bases). The CDR3 length is 16 residues. CDR1 SGHRS and CDR2 YFSETQ come from the germline V gene. V lost 0 bases and J 8 bases, leaving 20 bases between the germline ends. The CDR3 DNA reads TGCGCCAGCAGCTTGGATCCCGGCGTGGCAGGGAAGGGCTACACCTTC. This translates into CASSLDPGVAGKGYTF.

The chain recombines TRBV27 with TRBJ2-7; D is perhaps TRBD1 (6 bases). V dropped 4 bases and J dropped 3 bases, with 16 bases sitting between them. The CDR3 length is 15 residues. Germline assignment: CDR1 MNHEY and CDR2 SMNVEV (reference sequence). DNA for the CDR3: TGTGCCAGCAGTTCACAATCAGACAGGTACTACGAGCAGTACTTC. It yields the protein CASSSQSDRYYEQYF.

This clone has a single count. The chain combines TRBV28 with TRBJ2-2; 9 nucleotides align to TRBD2. The CDR3 loop spans 15 amino acids. V lost 7 bases, J lost 1 base, and 4 bases stayed unmatched. Germline lookup yields CDR1 MDHEN and CDR2 SYDVKM. CDR3 DNA: TGTGCCAGCACCAGGCGGGAGGGGAACACCGGGGAGCTGTTTTTT. Translated, it gives CASTRREGNTGELFF.

V and J are TRBV5-1 and TRBJ2-7; 10 positions match TRBD2. This CDR3 has 16 amino acids. V lost 4 bases, J lost 2 bases, and 9 bases stayed unmatched. Per germline, CDR1 SGHRS and CDR2 YFSETQ. CDR3: CASSGPTSGSTYEQYF. For the CDR3, the DNA is TGCGCCAGCAGCGGCCCGACTAGCGGGTCTACCTACGAGCAGTACTTC.

V is TRBV28 and J is TRBJ1-2; tentatively, D is TRBD1 (6 bases). Per germline, CDR1 MDHEN and CDR2 SYDVKM. This CDR3 has 16 amino acids. V was cut by 8 bases and J by 4 bases, with 23 bases left in between. The CDR3 sequence: CASVTEGQGSLYGYTF. CDR3 DNA: TGTGCCAGCGTTACGGAAGGTCAGGGGAGCCTCTATGGCTACACCTTC.

V usage is TRBV4-1 and J usage is TRBJ2-7; TRBD2 matches at 14 bases. The J segment lost 2 bases and the V segment lost 4 bases, leaving 10 bases of the junction unmatched. CDR3 size: 18 residues. Germline V gene data show CDR1 as MGHRA and CDR2 as YSYEKL. CDR3 DNA: TGCGCCAGCAGCCCGGGACTAGCGGGAGCAGGGCGGACCTACGAGCAGTACTTC. As protein: CASSPGLAGAGRTYEQYF.

This clone was observed a few times. The rearrangement uses TRBV5-1 and TRBJ1-1; 9 bases are shared with TRBD1. Germline trimming cut 2 bases from V and 3 bases from J; bases unmatched to any gene: 2. This CDR3 is 14 amino acids long. The germline gives CDR1 SGHRS, CDR2 YFSETQ. Written as DNA, the CDR3 is TGCGCCAGCAGCTTACAGGGGGCTGACACTGAAGCTTTCTTT. This codes for CASSLQGADTEAFF.

The V and J genes are TRBV27 and TRBJ1-6; TRBD1 aligns across 9 bases. CDR3 size: 17 residues. After removal of 2 bases from V and 2 bases from J, the junction contained 4 bases not matched to a gene. The germline CDR1 and CDR2 sequences are MNHEY and SMNVEV (reference sequence). CDR3 sequence: CASSLGNRGPYNSPLHF. The CDR3 DNA is TGTGCCAGCAGTTTAGGAAACAGGGGGCCCTATAATTCACCCCTCCACTTT.

V and J are TRBV19 and TRBJ2-7; D is perhaps TRBD1 (6 bases). This CDR3 is 13 amino acids long. Trimming removed 5 bases at V and 3 bases at J, with 11 bases between. Germline V gives CDR1 LNHDA, CDR2 SQIVND (reference sequence). CDR3 residues: CASSSLTGYEQYF. The CDR3 nucleotides are TGTGCCAGTAGTTCCCTGACAGGCTACGAGCAGTACTTC. The variable domain in full, with the rest retrieved from reference TRBV19 and TRBJ2-7, is DGGITQSPKYLFRKEGQNVTLSCEQNLNHDAMYWYRQDPGQGLRLIYYSQIVNDFQKGDIAEGYSVSREKKESFPLTVTSAQKNPTAFYLCASSSLTGYEQYFGPGTRLTVT.

This clone was recorded only once. The chain couples TRBV11-2 to TRBJ2-3; the match to TRBD2 covers 10 bases. The CDR3 extends over 14 amino acids. The germline gives CDR1 SGHAT, CDR2 FQNNGV. The V and J ends lost 4 bases and 7 bases, in that order; junction bases with no gene match: 5. CDR3 residues: CASSYSGGTNTQYF. The CDR3 DNA reads TGTGCCAGCAGCTATAGCGGGGGGACCAATACGCAGTATTTT.

Here the CDR3 reads CASSTAGRGYNEQFF. The CDR3 nucleotides read TGTGCCAGCAGTACCGCTGGTCGGGGCTACAATGAGCAGTTCTTC. The chain has TRBV28 and TRBJ2-1; D possibly corresponds to TRBD2 (5 bases). The CDR3 runs to 15 residues. Germline assignment: CDR1 MDHEN and CDR2 SYDVKM. The germline V and J ends were trimmed by 5 bases and 3 bases, with 14 bases remaining between them.

V gene TRBV11-3 combines with J gene TRBJ2-5; 7 bases match TRBD2. The trim removed 3 bases at V and 5 bases at J, leaving 9 bases unmatched. The germline V gene encodes CDR1 SGHNT and CDR2 YENEEA. This CDR3 is 15 amino acids long. The chain's CDR3 is CASSFWGLPQETQYF. The CDR3 coding sequence is TGTGCCAGCAGCTTCTGGGGACTACCTCAGGAGACCCAGTACTTC.

CDR3 bases: TGTGCCAGCAGCTTACGCTTGGGCAGAGCAGGGGGCAATGAGCAGTTCTTC. It yields the protein CASSLRLGRAGGNEQFF. This rearrangement joins TRBV7-9 to TRBJ2-1, with 7 bases aligning to TRBD1. The CDR3 totals 17 residues. With 2 bases clipped from V and 6 bases from J, the junction kept 13 bases outside the gene matches. Germline V gene lookup returns CDR1 SEHNR and CDR2 FQNEAQ (reference sequence).